This T cell receptor (beta chain) was obtained from a study of CD8+ T cells in alopecia areata. Whole-study context: The tofacitinib course ran for 6 to 18 months and was followed by 6 months off drug.

V shed 6 bases and J shed 2 bases, with 16 bases lying between them. CDR1 MNHEY and CDR2 SVGAGI come from the germline V gene. The length of the CDR3 is 15 residues. Extracted RNA was reverse transcribed into cDNA, the sequencing template. Profiled with immunoSEQ multiplex PCR; TCRdb holds only in-frame clones, not every one. The repertoire has about 180,000 clones, 51% of them found once; the top ten carry around 10%. The treatment: oral pan-JAK inhibitor, 5-10 mg twice daily. Alopecia areata patients had lesional scalp punch biopsies and peripheral blood taken from them. This clone was counted once. The receptor comes from a human donor with alopecia areata. The V gene is TRBV6-5, the J gene TRBJ1-2; possible D gene TRBD1, 6 bases. Sequencing was performed on CD8+ T cells sorted from blood, taken around week 53, from a patient treated with tofacitinib. CDR3 nucleotides: TGTGCCAGCAGCTATGGGCGGGACACCAACTATGGCTACACCTTC. It translates to CASSYGRDTNYGYTF.